This TCR beta chain was found in a study of blood T cell repertoires in COVID-19. Study-wide background: PBMCs, B-cell-depleted T cells, or T cells were the source of the cDNA or gDNA that made up the material.

The assay was immunoSEQ multiplex PCR, and TCRdb's table has in-frame clones only and misses some. The data show 150,000 to 200,000 clones, with around four fifths seen just once and about a tenth held by the top ten. V gave up 6 bases and J gave up 4 bases; unmatched junction bases: 4. This CDR3 has 14 amino acids. Looked up from germline, CDR1 is MDHEN and CDR2 is SYDVKM. The sample was peripheral blood. The source is a human donor in a cohort sampled during active COVID-19. The chain uses TRBV28 and TRBJ1-5; 9 nucleotides agree with TRBD1. The CDR3 nucleotides read TGTGCCAGCAGACTGGGACAGGGTAATCAGCCCCAGCATTTT. It is translated as CASRLGQGNQPQHF.